The entry below gives a single T cell receptor (beta chain) sequence along with its context. This sample stems from a study of shared clonotypes between healthy human individuals. Germline CDR1 is MNHNS and CDR2 is SASEGT. Trimming shortened V by 7 bases and J by 0 bases, and 13 bases separated the two germline ends. The CDR3 totals 14 residues. Sequencing was at deep level. Unsorted PBMC replicate PCRs drew on around 300 ng DNA, representing some 30,000 T cell genomes. The repertoire was sequenced with immunoSEQ multiplex PCR; TCRdb's copy has only in-frame clones and lacks some. The sample includes about 560,000 clones, roughly 72% seen only once; the top ten take about 12%.

The V gene is TRBV6-1, the J gene TRBJ2-7, with a tentative D call TRBD2 (6 bases). This TCR derives from a woman between 40 and 55 years old in good health. Some clones in this sample may be carry-over from other donors' samples. Sequenced sample: PBMCs. The CDR3 bases are TGTGCCAGCACGGAGGGCGGGAACTCCTACGAGCAGTACTTC. It yields the protein CASTEGGNSYEQYF.